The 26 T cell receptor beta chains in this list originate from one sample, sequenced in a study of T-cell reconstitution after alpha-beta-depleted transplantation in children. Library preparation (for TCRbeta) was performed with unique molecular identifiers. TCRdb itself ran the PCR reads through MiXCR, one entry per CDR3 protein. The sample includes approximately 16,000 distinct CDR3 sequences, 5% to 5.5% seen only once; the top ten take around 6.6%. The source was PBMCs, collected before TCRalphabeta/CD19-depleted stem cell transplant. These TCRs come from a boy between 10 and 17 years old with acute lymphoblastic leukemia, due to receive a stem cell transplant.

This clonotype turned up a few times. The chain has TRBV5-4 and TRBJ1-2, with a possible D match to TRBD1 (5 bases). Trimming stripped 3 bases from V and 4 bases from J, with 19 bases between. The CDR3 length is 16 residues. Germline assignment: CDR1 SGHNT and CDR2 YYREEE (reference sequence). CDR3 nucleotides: TGTGCCAGCAGCTCAAATCCGGGACGGATAATCTATGGCTACACCTTC. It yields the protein CASSSNPGRIIYGYTF. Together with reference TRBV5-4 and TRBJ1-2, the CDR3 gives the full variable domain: ETGVTQSPTHLIKTRGQQVTLRCSSQSGHNTVSWYQQALGQGPQFIFQYYREEENGRGNFPPRFSGLQFPNYSSELNVNALELDDSALYLCASSSNPGRIIYGYTFGSGTRLTVV.

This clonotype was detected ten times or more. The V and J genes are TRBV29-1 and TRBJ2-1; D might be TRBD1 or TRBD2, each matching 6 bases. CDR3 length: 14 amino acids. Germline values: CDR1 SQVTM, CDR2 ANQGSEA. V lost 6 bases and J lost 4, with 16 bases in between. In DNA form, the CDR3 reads TGCAGCGTCGGGAGCAGGGGCCTTTACAATGAGCAGTTCTTC. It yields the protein CSVGSRGLYNEQFF.

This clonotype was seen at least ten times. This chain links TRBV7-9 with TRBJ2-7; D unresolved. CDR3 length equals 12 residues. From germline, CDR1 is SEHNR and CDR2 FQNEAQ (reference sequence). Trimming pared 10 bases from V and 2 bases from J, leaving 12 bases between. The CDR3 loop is CATSAGTYEQYF. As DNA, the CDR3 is TGTGCCACCTCGGCAGGAACCTACGAGCAGTACTTC. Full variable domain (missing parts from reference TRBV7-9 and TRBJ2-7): DTGVSQNPRHKITKRGQNVTFRCDPISEHNRLYWYRQTLGQGPEFLTYFQNEAQLEKSRLLSDRFSAERPKGSFSTLEIQRTEQGDSAMYLCATSAGTYEQYFGPGTRLTVT.

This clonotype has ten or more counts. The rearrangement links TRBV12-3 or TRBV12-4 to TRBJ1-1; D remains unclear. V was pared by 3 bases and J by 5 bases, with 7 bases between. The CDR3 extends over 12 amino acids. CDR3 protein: CASSFDGTEAFF. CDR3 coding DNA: TGTGCCAGCAGTTTTGACGGGACTGAAGCTTTCTTT.

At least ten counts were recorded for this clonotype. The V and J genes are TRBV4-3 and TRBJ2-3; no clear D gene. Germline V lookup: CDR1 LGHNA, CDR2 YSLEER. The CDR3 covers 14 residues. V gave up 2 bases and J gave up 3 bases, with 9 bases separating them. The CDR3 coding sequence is TGCGCCAGCAGCCAACTCGTCGAGACAGATACGCAGTATTTT. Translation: CASSQLVETDTQYF.

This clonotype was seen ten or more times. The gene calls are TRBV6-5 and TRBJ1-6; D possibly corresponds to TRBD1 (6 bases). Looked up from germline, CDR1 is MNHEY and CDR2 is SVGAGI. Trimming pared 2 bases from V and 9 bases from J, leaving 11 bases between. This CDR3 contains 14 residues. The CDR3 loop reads CASSYRDTGSPLHF. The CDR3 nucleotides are TGTGCCAGCAGTTACAGGGACACCGGTTCACCCCTCCACTTT.

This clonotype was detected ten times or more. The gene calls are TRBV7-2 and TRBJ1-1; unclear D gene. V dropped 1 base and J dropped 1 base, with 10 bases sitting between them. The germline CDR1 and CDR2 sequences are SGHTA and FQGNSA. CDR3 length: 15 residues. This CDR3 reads CASSLDGAGNTEAFF. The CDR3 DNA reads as TGTGCCAGCAGCTTAGATGGCGCGGGGAACACTGAAGCTTTCTTT.

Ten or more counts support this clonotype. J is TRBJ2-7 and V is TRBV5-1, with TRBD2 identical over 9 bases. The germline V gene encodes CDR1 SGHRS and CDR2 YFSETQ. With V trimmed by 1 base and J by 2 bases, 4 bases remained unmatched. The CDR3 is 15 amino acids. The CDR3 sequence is CASSLSGLATYEQYF. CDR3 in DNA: TGCGCCAGCAGCTTGTCGGGACTAGCTACCTACGAGCAGTACTTC.

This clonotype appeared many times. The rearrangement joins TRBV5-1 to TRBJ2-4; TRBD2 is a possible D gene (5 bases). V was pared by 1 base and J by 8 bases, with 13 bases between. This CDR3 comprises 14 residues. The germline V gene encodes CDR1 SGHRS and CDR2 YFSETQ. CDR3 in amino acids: CASSLSGGRDIQYF. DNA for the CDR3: TGCGCCAGCAGCTTGTCTGGTGGGCGGGACATTCAGTACTTC.

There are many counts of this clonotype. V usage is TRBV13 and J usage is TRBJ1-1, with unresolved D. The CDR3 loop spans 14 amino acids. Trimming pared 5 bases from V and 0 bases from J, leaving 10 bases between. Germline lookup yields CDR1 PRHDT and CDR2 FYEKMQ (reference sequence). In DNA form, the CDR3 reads TGTGCCAGCAGCGCGGACGGTTTGAACACTGAAGCTTTCTTT. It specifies CASSADGLNTEAFF.

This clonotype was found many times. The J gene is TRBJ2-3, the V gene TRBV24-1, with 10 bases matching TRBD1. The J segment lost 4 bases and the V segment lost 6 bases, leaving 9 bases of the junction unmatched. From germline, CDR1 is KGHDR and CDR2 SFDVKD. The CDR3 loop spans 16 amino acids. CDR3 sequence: CATSQPTGGRADTQYF. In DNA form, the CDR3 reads TGTGCCACCAGTCAGCCGACAGGGGGCAGAGCAGATACGCAGTATTTT.

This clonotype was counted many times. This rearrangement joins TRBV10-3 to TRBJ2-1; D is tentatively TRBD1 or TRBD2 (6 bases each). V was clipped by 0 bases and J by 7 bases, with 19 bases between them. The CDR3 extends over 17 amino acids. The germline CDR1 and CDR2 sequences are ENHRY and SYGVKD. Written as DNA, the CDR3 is TGTGCCATCAGTGAGTCCGTGAACAGGGTGGGGGGAAATGAGCAGTTCTTC. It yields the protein CAISESVNRVGGNEQFF.

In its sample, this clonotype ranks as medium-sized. CDR3 bases: TGTGCCAGCAGTGAACAGGGACAAGAGACCCAGTACTTC. It is translated as CASSEQGQETQYF. V usage is TRBV12-3 or TRBV12-4 and J usage is TRBJ2-5, with D maybe TRBD1 (6 bases). The CDR3 loop spans 13 amino acids. V gave up 5 bases and J gave up 2 bases, with 9 bases separating them.

CDR3 sequence (DNA): TGCGCCAGCAGTGAAGGGCGCCTTGGAGATACGCAGTATTTT. This encodes CASSEGRLGDTQYF. The chain carries TRBV10-1 and TRBJ2-3; D unresolved. Trimming stripped 3 bases from V and 5 bases from J, with 12 bases between. In germline, CDR1 is WNHNN, CDR2 SYGVQD (reference sequence). This CDR3 is built from 14 residues.

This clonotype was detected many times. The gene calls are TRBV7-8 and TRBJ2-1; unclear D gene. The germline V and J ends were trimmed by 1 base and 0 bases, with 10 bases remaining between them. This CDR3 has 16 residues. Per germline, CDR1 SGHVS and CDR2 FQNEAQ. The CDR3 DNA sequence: TGTGCCAGCAGCTTAGGGGCCCGAAGCTCCTACAATGAGCAGTTCTTC. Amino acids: CASSLGARSSYNEQFF.

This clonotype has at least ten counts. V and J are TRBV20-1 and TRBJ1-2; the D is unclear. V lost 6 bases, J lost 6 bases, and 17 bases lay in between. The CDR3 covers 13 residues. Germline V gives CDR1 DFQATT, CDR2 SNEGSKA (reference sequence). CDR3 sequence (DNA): TGCAGTGCCTCGGATTATCGAGGAGATGGCTACACCTTC. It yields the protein CSASDYRGDGYTF.

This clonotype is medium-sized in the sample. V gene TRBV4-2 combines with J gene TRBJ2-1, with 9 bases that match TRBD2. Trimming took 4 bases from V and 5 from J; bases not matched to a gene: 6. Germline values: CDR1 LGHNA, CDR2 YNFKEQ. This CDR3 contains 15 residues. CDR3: CASSPNSGGNNEQFF. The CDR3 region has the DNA TGTGCCAGCAGCCCTAACAGCGGGGGGAACAATGAGCAGTTCTTC.

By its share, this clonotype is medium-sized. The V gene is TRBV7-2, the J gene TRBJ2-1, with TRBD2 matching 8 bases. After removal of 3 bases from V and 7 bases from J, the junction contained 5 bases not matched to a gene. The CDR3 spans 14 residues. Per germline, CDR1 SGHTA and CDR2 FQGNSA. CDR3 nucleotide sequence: TGTGCCAGCAGCTTTAGAGGACTAGCAAATGAGCAGTTCTTC. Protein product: CASSFRGLANEQFF.

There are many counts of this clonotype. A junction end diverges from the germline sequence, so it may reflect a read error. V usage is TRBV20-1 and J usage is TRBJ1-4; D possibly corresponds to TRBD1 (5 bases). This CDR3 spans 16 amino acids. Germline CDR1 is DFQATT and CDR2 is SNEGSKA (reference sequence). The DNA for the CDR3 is TGCTGTGCTAGAGATCTCCCGGGCAGGGCTAATGAAAAACTGTTTTTT. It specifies CCARDLPGRANEKLFF.

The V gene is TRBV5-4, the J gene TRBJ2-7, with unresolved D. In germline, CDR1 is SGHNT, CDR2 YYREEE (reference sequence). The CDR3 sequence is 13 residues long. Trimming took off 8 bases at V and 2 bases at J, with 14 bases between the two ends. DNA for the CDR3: TGTGCCAGTGAGAAGACGGAAGCCTACGAGCAGTACTTC. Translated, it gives CASEKTEAYEQYF.

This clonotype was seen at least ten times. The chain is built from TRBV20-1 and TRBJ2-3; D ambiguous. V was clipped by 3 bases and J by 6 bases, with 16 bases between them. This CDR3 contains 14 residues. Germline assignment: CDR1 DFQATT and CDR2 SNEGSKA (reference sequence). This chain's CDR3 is CSARSGLITDTQYF. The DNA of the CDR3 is TGCAGTGCTAGGTCCGGGTTAATTACGGATACGCAGTATTTT.

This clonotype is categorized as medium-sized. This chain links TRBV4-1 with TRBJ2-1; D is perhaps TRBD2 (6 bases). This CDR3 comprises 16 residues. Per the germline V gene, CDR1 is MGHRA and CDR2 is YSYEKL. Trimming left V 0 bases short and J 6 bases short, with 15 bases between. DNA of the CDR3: TGCGCCAGCAGCCAAGATTCCAGCGGGTCAACCAATGAGCAGTTCTTC. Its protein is CASSQDSSGSTNEQFF.

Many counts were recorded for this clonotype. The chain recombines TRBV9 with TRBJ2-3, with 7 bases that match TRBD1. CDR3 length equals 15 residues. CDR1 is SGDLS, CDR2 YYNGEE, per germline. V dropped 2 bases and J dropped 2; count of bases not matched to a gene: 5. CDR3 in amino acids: CASSVTGQDTDTQYF. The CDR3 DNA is TGTGCCAGCAGCGTCACCGGACAGGACACAGATACGCAGTATTTT. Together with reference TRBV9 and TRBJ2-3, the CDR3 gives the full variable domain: DSGVTQTPKHLITATGQRVTLRCSPRSGDLSVYWYQQSLDQGLQFLIQYYNGEERAKGNILERFSAQQFPDLHSELNLSSLELGDSALYFCASSVTGQDTDTQYFGPGTRLTVL.

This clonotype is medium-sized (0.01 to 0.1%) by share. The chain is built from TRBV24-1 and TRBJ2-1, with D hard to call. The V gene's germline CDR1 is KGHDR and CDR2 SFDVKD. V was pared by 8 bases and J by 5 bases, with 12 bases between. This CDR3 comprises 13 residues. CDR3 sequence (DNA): TGTGCCACCAAGGCAGAATTTAACAATGAGCAGTTCTTC. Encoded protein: CATKAEFNNEQFF.

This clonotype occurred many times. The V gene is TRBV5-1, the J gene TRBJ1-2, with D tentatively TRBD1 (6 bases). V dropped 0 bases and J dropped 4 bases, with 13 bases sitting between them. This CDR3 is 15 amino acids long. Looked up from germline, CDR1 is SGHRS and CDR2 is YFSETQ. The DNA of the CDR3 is TGCGCCAGCAGCTTGGTGGGGGCTAGCGCCTATGGCTACACCTTC. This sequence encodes CASSLVGASAYGYTF.

CDR3: CSFRGPTPGQPSISSYEQYF. Written as DNA, the CDR3 is TGCAGCTTCAGGGGCCCTACGCCGGGACAGCCAAGTATTAGCTCCTACGAGCAGTACTTC. This sequence joins TRBV20-1 and TRBJ2-7, with 7 bases lining up with TRBD1. The CDR3 length is 20 residues. The germline V gene has CDR1 DFQATT and CDR2 SNEGSKA (reference sequence).